The 28 T cell receptor beta chains listed next were all sequenced from one sample in a study of T cells after yellow fever vaccination. TCRdb used MiXCR to reprocess the 5' RACE reads, holding one entry per CDR3 protein. The repertoire holds more than 20,000 distinct CDR3 sequences, with around 5.5% as singletons. The material was PBMCs, either bulk or a sorted T-cell subset (CD4+, CD8+, memory, or dextramer-sorted; not recorded which), obtained 35 to 50 days after the first yellow fever vaccination. The source is a man younger than 35 who received the YFV17D yellow fever vaccine.

This clonotype was seen at least ten times. V gene TRBV12-3 or TRBV12-4 combines with J gene TRBJ2-1; TRBD2 aligns across 16 bases. Germline trimming cut 9 bases from V and 6 bases from J; bases unmatched to any gene: 11. The length of the CDR3 is 17 residues. The CDR3 region is CASLPGLAGGVGNEQFF. CDR3 in DNA: TGTGCCAGTCTGCCGGGACTAGCGGGGGGGGTAGGCAATGAGCAGTTCTTC.

This clonotype was recorded many times. The CDR3 nucleotides read TGCAGTGCTTCCCTTACAGAGAGAGATGCGTATTTT. Translation gives CSASLTERDAYF. This chain connects TRBV20-1 to TRBJ2-3; D is uncertain. Between the trimmed V and J ends, which lost 5 bases and 14 bases, there was a span of 20 bases. The length of the CDR3 is 12 residues. CDR1 and CDR2 from the germline V gene are DFQATT and SNEGSKA (reference sequence).

This clonotype was seen at least ten times. The chain has TRBV4-2 and TRBJ2-3; D is undetermined. Germline-derived CDR1 and CDR2 are LGHNA and YNFKEQ. With 4 bases removed from V and 1 base from J, the gap between germline ends came to 27 bases. The CDR3 length is 20 residues. The CDR3 nucleotides read TGTGCCAGCAGCCGCGGATTAGGTGGGAACCTCATACTGGGCACAGATACGCAGTATTTT. Residues: CASSRGLGGNLILGTDTQYF.

V is TRBV6-1 and J is TRBJ2-7; perhaps TRBD2 as D (5 bases). The CDR3 loop spans 14 amino acids. V lost 6 bases and J 0 bases, leaving 12 bases between the germline ends. Germline-derived CDR1 and CDR2 are MNHNS and SASEGT. CDR3: CASRRSASSYEQYF. Here the CDR3 DNA reads TGTGCCAGCAGGCGTAGCGCCAGCTCCTACGAGCAGTACTTC.

This clonotype showed up many times. The gene calls are TRBV7-9 and TRBJ1-3; 7 bases match TRBD1. J was trimmed by 7 bases and V by 5 bases; bases with no gene match: 5. CDR1 is SEHNR, CDR2 FQNEAQ, per germline (reference sequence). This CDR3 has 13 amino acids. In DNA form, the CDR3 reads TGTGCCAGCAGCCTAGGGACAGCTAACACCATATATTTT. It is translated as CASSLGTANTIYF. Drawing the rest from reference TRBV7-9 and TRBJ1-3, the complete variable domain is DTGVSQNPRHKITKRGQNVTFRCDPISEHNRLYWYRQTLGQGPEFLTYFQNEAQLEKSRLLSDRFSAERPKGSFSTLEIQRTEQGDSAMYLCASSLGTANTIYFGEGSWLTVV.

This clonotype was counted many times. The CDR3 nucleotides are TGTGCCAGCAGTTTCGGGGGGCCCAGGGAGACCCAGTACTTC. This sequence encodes CASSFGGPRETQYF. The rearrangement joins TRBV12-3 or TRBV12-4 to TRBJ2-5, with a tentative D call TRBD2 (7 bases). Trimming left V 3 bases short and J 5 bases short, with 13 bases between. There are 14 residues in the CDR3.

This clonotype was observed many times. The chain links TRBV12-3 or TRBV12-4 to TRBJ1-2, with 10 bases matching TRBD1. CDR3 length: 14 residues. With V trimmed by 5 bases and J by 5 bases, 5 bases remained unmatched. Written as DNA, the CDR3 is TGTGCCAGCAGTCTGGGACAGGGGCCTTATGGCTACACCTTC. Its translation is CASSLGQGPYGYTF.

This clonotype was recorded many times. V gene TRBV9 combines with J gene TRBJ1-1, with D maybe TRBD1 (6 bases). Per the germline V gene, CDR1 is SGDLS and CDR2 is YYNGEE. The germline V and J ends were trimmed by 4 bases and 5 bases, with 12 bases remaining between them. The CDR3 contains 13 residues. The CDR3 reads CASSLQGWTEAFF. As DNA, the CDR3 is TGTGCCAGCAGCTTACAGGGCTGGACTGAAGCTTTCTTT.

Concerning this clonotype: This clone may be a read error of a much larger clone one base away. The chain joins TRBV3-1 to TRBJ1-4; D not certain. The germline V gene has CDR1 LGHDT and CDR2 YNNKEL (reference sequence). The CDR3 totals 15 residues. CDR3 loop: CASCQDSQDTEKLFF. The CDR3 DNA follows: TGTGCCAGCTGCCAAGATTCGCAGGATACTGAAAAACTGTTTTTT.

This clonotype was seen ten or more times. The V gene is TRBV27, the J gene TRBJ1-1; TRBD1 is a possible D gene (5 bases). The germline CDR1 and CDR2 sequences are MNHEY and SMNVEV (reference sequence). V was trimmed by 6 bases and J by 11 bases, leaving 16 bases between them. The CDR3 is 12 residues long. Here the CDR3 reads CASRTGESKAFF. The CDR3 DNA reads as TGTGCCAGCAGGACGGGGGAAAGTAAGGCTTTCTTT.

This clonotype was observed many times. The chain employs TRBV25-1 and TRBJ2-3; TRBD1 might be the D (6 bases). Germline V gene lookup returns CDR1 MGHDK and CDR2 SYGVNS. The length of the CDR3 is 15 residues. Trimming shortened V by 2 bases and J by 4 bases, and 13 bases separated the two germline ends. CDR3 DNA sequence: TGTGCCAGCAGTGAAAATGGGGGCCCGGCAGATACGCAGTATTTT. Residues: CASSENGGPADTQYF. The whole variable domain, filled in from reference TRBV25-1 and TRBJ2-3, reads EADIYQTPRYLVIGTGKKITLECSQTMGHDKMYWYQQDPGMELHLIHYSYGVNSTEKGDLSSESTVSRIRTEHFPLTLESARPSHTSQYLCASSENGGPADTQYFGPGTRLTVL.

This clonotype was found many times. This chain links TRBV30 with TRBJ1-4; 7 nucleotides match TRBD1. This CDR3 region has 15 residues. The V and J ends lost 2 bases and 0 bases, in that order; junction bases with no gene match: 3. The germline V gene encodes CDR1 GTSNPN and CDR2 SVGIG (reference sequence). CDR3 sequence reads: CAWSFTGATNEKLFF. The CDR3 bases are TGTGCCTGGAGTTTTACAGGGGCAACTAATGAAAAACTGTTTTTT.

This clonotype occurred many times. The rearrangement uses TRBV7-8 and TRBJ1-1; D possibly corresponds to TRBD1 (5 bases). Per the germline V gene, CDR1 is SGHVS and CDR2 is FQNEAQ. This CDR3 region has 13 residues. The ends were cut back, 7 bases at V and 1 base at J, with 10 bases in the middle. CDR3 amino acids: CASTFGQNTEAFF. The CDR3 DNA reads as TGTGCCAGCACCTTTGGACAGAACACTGAAGCTTTCTTT.

This clonotype has at least ten counts. This chain links TRBV20-1 with TRBJ2-7; 11 bases line up with TRBD2. This CDR3 region has 13 residues. After removal of 4 bases from V and 7 bases from J, the junction contained 6 bases not matched to a gene. Germline-derived CDR1 and CDR2 are DFQATT and SNEGSKA (reference sequence). CDR3 amino acids: CSAILAGVGEQYF. CDR3 coding DNA: TGCAGTGCTATACTAGCGGGGGTGGGGGAGCAGTACTTC.

The V gene is TRBV3-1, the J gene TRBJ1-2, with 7 bases lining up with TRBD1. The CDR3 sequence is 15 residues long. Germline CDR1 is LGHDT and CDR2 is YNNKEL (reference sequence). Trimming cost V 11 bases and J 6 bases; bases outside gene matches: 18. Here the CDR3 reads CACSPQDRIINGYTF. In nucleotides, the CDR3 is TGTGCCTGCTCCCCCCAGGACAGGATAATTAATGGCTACACCTTC.

This clonotype was observed many times. This chain joins TRBV4-1 and TRBJ2-5; D call uncertain. The V gene's germline CDR1 is MGHRA and CDR2 YSYEKL. The CDR3 consists of 11 residues. V was pared by 0 bases and J by 4 bases, with 0 bases between. The CDR3 here is CASSQEETQYF. The CDR3 bases are TGCGCCAGCAGCCAAGAAGAGACCCAGTACTTC.

This clonotype was observed many times. This chain connects TRBV4-3 to TRBJ2-4, with 11 bases identical to TRBD2. J lost 0 bases, V lost 0 bases, and 7 bases had no gene match. This CDR3 has 19 amino acids. Looked up from germline, CDR1 is LGHNA and CDR2 is YSLEER. The DNA for the CDR3 is TGCGCCAGCAGCCAAGACGAGGCTAGCGGGGGGCTAGCCAAAAACATTCAGTACTTC. Translated: CASSQDEASGGLAKNIQYF.

This clonotype has at least ten counts. The rearrangement links TRBV6-4 to TRBJ1-6; D is undetermined. Per germline, CDR1 MRHNA and CDR2 SNTAGT. The V gene lost 2 bases and the J gene lost 4 bases, with 6 bases spanning the gap. The length of the CDR3 is 14 residues. As DNA, the CDR3 is TGTGCCAGCAGTGACAACGGGTATAATTCACCCCTCCACTTT. It translates to CASSDNGYNSPLHF.

The sample holds many counts of this clonotype. The J gene is TRBJ1-1, the V gene TRBV19; TRBD1 might be the D (5 bases). CDR3 length equals 13 residues. V lost 5 bases, J lost 7 bases, and 14 bases lay in between. CDR1 and CDR2 from the germline V gene are LNHDA and SQIVND (reference sequence). This chain's CDR3 is CASSSDIWSEAFF. The CDR3 region has the DNA TGTGCCAGTAGTTCGGACATCTGGAGTGAAGCTTTCTTT.

This clonotype was counted at least ten times. This chain links TRBV12-3 or TRBV12-4 with TRBJ2-2; 11 nucleotides agree with TRBD2. With V trimmed by 10 bases and J by 3 bases, 7 bases remained unmatched. This CDR3 contains 15 residues. DNA of the CDR3: TGTGCCACCACTAGCGGGGGCTCCTACACCGGGGAGCTGTTTTTT. This encodes CATTSGGSYTGELFF.

This clonotype was counted at least ten times. The rearrangement joins TRBV6-2 or TRBV6-3 to TRBJ2-7, with 9 bases matching TRBD1. Per the germline V gene, CDR1 is MNHEY and CDR2 is SVGEGT. V was pared by 0 bases and J by 3 bases, with 0 bases of the junction left unmatched. The CDR3 is 14 residues long. The CDR3 DNA reads TGTGCCAGCAGTTACTCGACAGGGGGCTACGAGCAGTACGTC. This translates into CASSYSTGGYEQYV.

This clonotype was counted ten times or more. This chain uses TRBV6-2 or TRBV6-3 with TRBJ1-2, with D unclear. Germline V lookup: CDR1 MNHEY, CDR2 SVGEGT. The germline V and J ends were trimmed by 2 bases and 4 bases, with 8 bases remaining between them. This CDR3 is built from 13 residues. CDR3 sequence: CASSYDGSYGYTF. In DNA form, the CDR3 reads TGTGCCAGCAGTTACGACGGATCCTATGGCTACACCTTC.

The sample holds many counts of this clonotype. This chain uses TRBV7-8 with TRBJ2-2, with D possibly being TRBD1 (6 bases). Trimming removed 5 bases at V and 1 base at J, with 8 bases between. This CDR3 is 14 amino acids long. Germline CDR1 and CDR2: SGHVS and FQNEAQ. The CDR3 region has the DNA TGTGCCAGCAGCAGACAGGTGAACACCGGGGAGCTGTTTTTT. Its protein product is CASSRQVNTGELFF.

This clonotype has a count of ten or more. J is TRBJ1-1 and V is TRBV19; D gene unclear. The CDR3 length is 13 residues. The germline V gene has CDR1 LNHDA and CDR2 SQIVND (reference sequence). The ends were cut back, 3 bases at V and 1 base at J, with 6 bases in the middle. CDR3 DNA: TGTGCCAGTAGTATCTGGGAGAACACTGAAGCTTTCTTT. Amino acid sequence: CASSIWENTEAFF.

Ten or more counts support this clonotype. The CDR3 nucleotides read TGTGCCAGCTCCCTCTGGGACAGAACCAGATTTGGAGATTTTGATACGCAGTATTTT. This codes for CASSLWDRTRFGDFDTQYF. The rearrangement uses TRBV18 and TRBJ2-3, with 7 bases aligning to TRBD1. Trimming removed 6 bases from V and 6 bases from J; junction bases left unmatched: 24. This CDR3 comprises 19 residues. The V gene's germline CDR1 is KGHSH and CDR2 LQKENI.

This clonotype was picked up many times. The chain recombines TRBV28 with TRBJ1-5; a possible D gene is TRBD1 (5 bases). From germline, CDR1 is MDHEN and CDR2 SYDVKM. V was cut by 4 bases and J by 1 base, with 14 bases left in between. The CDR3 sequence is 16 residues long. This chain's CDR3 is CASSYTPGRSNQPQHF. DNA for the CDR3: TGTGCCAGCAGTTACACCCCGGGACGAAGCAATCAGCCCCAGCATTTT.

This clonotype was seen ten or more times. Written as DNA, the CDR3 is TGTGCCAGCAGTGAAAAGGACAGGAGCACAGATACGCAGTATTTT. Encoded protein: CASSEKDRSTDTQYF. This rearrangement joins TRBV25-1 to TRBJ2-3; 7 bases map to TRBD1. Losses at the gene ends were 2 bases for V and 0 bases for J; bases not matched to a gene: 2. Germline V lookup: CDR1 MGHDK, CDR2 SYGVNS. The CDR3 contains 15 residues.

Ten or more counts support this clonotype. The chain employs TRBV9 and TRBJ2-1; D not resolved. The CDR3 runs 16 residues. In germline, CDR1 is SGDLS, CDR2 YYNGEE. Deletions cut 0 bases from V and 0 bases from J, with 10 bases between. The CDR3 sequence: CASSVVKPSSYNEQFF. In DNA, the CDR3 is TGTGCCAGCAGCGTAGTAAAGCCTAGCTCCTACAATGAGCAGTTCTTC. Based on the CDR3 plus reference TRBV9 and TRBJ2-1, the full variable domain is DSGVTQTPKHLITATGQRVTLRCSPRSGDLSVYWYQQSLDQGLQFLIQYYNGEERAKGNILERFSAQQFPDLHSELNLSSLELGDSALYFCASSVVKPSSYNEQFFGPGTRLTVL.